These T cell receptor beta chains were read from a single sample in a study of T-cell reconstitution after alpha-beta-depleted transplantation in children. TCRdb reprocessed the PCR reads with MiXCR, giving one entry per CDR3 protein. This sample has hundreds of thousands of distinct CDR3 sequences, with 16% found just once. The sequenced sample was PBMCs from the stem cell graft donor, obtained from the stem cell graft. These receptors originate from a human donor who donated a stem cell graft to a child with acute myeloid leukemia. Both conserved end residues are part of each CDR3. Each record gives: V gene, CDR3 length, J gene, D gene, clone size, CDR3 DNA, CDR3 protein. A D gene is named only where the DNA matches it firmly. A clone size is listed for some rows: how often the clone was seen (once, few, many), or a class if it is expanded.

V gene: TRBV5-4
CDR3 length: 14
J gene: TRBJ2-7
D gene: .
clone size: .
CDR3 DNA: TGTGCCAGCAGCCAAATGGGTATCGACTACGAGCAGTACTTC
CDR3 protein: CASSQMGIDYEQYF

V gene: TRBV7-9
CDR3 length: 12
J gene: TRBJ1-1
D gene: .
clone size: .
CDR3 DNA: TGTGCCAGCAGCTTTGGCGAGTATGAAGCTTTCTTT
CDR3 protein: CASSFGEYEAFF

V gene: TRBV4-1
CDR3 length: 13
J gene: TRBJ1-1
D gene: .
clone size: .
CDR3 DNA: TGCGCCAGCAGCCAAGTTTTCGCGACTGAAGCTTTCTTT
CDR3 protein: CASSQVFATEAFF

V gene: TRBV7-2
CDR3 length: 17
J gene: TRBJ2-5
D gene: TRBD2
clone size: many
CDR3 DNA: TGTGCCAGCAGCCCCTTGGGGGGACTAGCGGCGCAAGAGACCCAGTACTTC
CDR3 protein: CASSPLGGLAAQETQYF

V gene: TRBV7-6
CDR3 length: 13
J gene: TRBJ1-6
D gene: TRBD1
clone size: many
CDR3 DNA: TGTGCCAGCAGCCCGGGACAGTATTCACCCCTCCACTTT
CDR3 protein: CASSPGQYSPLHF

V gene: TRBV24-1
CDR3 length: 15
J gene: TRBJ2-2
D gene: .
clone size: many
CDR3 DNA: TGTGCCACCAGTGATTTGCGGGCGAGGACCGGGGAGCTGTTTTTT
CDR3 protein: CATSDLRARTGELFF

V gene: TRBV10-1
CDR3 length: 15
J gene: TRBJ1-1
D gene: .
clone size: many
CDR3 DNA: TGCGCCAGCAGTGAGTCGACGGGGCGGAACACTGAAGCTTTCTTT
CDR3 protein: CASSESTGRNTEAFF

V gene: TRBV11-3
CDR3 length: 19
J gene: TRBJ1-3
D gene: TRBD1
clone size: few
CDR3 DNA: TGTGCCAGCAGCTTCAACAGGGGCTTCCCATCCCCCTCTGGAAACACCATATATTTT
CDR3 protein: CASSFNRGFPSPSGNTIYF

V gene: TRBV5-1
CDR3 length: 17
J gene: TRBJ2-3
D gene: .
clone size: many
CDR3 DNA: TGCGCCAGCAGCTTGACACCGGGGGTCCTTAGCACAGATACGCAGTATTTT
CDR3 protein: CASSLTPGVLSTDTQYF

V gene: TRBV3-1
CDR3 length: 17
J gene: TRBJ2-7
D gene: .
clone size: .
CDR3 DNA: TGTGCCAGCAGTCATTCTCCTCGACAGGCGAACTCCTACGAGCAGTACTTC
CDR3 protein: CASSHSPRQANSYEQYF

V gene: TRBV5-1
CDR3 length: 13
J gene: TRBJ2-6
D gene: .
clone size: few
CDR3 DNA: TGCGCCAGCAGCATGGCTGGGGCCAACGTCCTGACTTTC
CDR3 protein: CASSMAGANVLTF

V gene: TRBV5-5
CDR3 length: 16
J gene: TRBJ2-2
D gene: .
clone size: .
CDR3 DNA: TGTGCCAGCAGCTTGCCTCTAGGAACCAACACCGGGGAGCTGTTTTTT
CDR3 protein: CASSLPLGTNTGELFF

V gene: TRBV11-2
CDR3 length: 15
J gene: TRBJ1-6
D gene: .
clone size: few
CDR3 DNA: TGTGCCAGCAGCTTACTGGGTTCCTATAATTCACCCCTCCACTTT
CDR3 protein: CASSLLGSYNSPLHF

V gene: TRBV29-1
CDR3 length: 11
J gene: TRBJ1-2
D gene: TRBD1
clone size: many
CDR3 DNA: TGCAGCGTTGAGACAGGGCATGGCTACACCTTC
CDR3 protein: CSVETGHGYTF

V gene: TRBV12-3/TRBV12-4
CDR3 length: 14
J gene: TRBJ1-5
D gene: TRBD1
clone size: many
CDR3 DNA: TGTGCCAGCAGCCTTAACAGGGGGGAGCAGCCCCAGCATTTT
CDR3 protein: CASSLNRGEQPQHF

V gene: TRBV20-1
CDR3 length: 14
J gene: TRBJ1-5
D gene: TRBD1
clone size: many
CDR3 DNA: TGCAGTGCTAGGAAGGGGGCTGGGAATCAGCCCCAGCATTTT
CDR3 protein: CSARKGAGNQPQHF

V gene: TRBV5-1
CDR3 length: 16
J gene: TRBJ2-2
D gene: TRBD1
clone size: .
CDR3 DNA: TGCGCCAGCAGCTTGCAGGGACAGGGATGGAGCGGGGAGCTGTTTTTT
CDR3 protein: CASSLQGQGWSGELFF

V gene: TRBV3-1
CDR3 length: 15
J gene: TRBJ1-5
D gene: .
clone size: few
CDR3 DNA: TGTGCCAGCAGCCCCTCAGCAGGGCGAAATCAGCCCCAGCATTTT
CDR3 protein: CASSPSAGRNQPQHF

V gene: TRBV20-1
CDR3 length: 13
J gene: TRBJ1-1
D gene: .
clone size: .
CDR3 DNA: TGCAGTGCTAGCAAGACTACGGTGGCTGAAGCTTTCTTT
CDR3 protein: CSASKTTVAEAFF

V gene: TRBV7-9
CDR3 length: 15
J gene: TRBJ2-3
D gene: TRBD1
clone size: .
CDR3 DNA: TGTGCCAGCCGACCCGCGGACAGGGGTGCAGATACGCAGTATTTT
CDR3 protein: CASRPADRGADTQYF

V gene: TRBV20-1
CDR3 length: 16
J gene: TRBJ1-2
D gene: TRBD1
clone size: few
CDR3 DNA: TGCAGTGCTAGGCTACCGACAGGGGGCGATAGTAATGGCTACACCTTC
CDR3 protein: CSARLPTGGDSNGYTF

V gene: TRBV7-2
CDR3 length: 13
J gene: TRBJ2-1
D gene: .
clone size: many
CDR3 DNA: TGTGCCAGCAGCTCCGAATACCCCTGGGCGCAGTTCTTC
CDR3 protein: CASSSEYPWAQFF

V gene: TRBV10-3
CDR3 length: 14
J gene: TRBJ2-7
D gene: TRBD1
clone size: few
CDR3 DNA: TGTGCCATCAGTGACCGGACAGGGGACCACGAGCAGTACTTC
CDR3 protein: CAISDRTGDHEQYF

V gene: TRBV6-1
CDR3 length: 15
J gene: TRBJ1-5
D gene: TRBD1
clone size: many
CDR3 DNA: TGTGCCAGCAGTCCGCACAGGGGTAGCAATCAGCCCCAGCATTTT
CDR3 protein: CASSPHRGSNQPQHF

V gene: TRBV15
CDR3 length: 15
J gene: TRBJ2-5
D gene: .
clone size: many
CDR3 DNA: TGTGCCACCAGCAGAGATCGCGGGTACCAAGAGACCCAGTACTTC
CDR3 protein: CATSRDRGYQETQYF

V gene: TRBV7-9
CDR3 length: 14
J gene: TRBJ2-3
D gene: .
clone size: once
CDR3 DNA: TGTGCCAGCAGCTCCCCGTGGAGCGCGGATACGCAGTATTTT
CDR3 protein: CASSSPWSADTQYF

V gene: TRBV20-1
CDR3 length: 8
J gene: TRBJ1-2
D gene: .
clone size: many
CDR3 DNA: TGCAGTGCTAGTAAAGACTTCTTC
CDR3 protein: CSASKDFF

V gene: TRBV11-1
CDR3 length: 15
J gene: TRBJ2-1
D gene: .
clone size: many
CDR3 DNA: TGTGCCAGCAGCAACGCCGGGACCACCTACAATGAGCAGTTCTTC
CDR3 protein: CASSNAGTTYNEQFF

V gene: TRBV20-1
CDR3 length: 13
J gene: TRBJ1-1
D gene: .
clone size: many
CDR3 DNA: TGCAGTGCCCCCCGGGTCTCGAACACTGAAGCTTTCTTT
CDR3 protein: CSAPRVSNTEAFF

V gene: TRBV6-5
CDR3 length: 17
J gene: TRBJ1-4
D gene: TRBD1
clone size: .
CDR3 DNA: TGTGCCAGCAGTTCCTTCGGGACAGGGGGCGCTTCGGAAAAACTGTTTTTT
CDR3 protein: CASSSFGTGGASEKLFF

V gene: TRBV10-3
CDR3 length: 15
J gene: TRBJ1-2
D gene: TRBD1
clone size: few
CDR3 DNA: TGTGCCATCAGTGAGACAACAGGGGGTTCTAGTGGCTACACCTTC
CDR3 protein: CAISETTGGSSGYTF

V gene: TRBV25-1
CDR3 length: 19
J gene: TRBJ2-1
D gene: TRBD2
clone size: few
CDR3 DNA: TGTGCCAGCAGTGAAAGGGATTGGACTAGCGGGGATCTTAGGAATGAGCAGTTCTTC
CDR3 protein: CASSERDWTSGDLRNEQFF

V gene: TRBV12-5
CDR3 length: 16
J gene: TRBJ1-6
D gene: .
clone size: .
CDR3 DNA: TGTGCTAATTCACATCCCCGGGCAGGGACTTCCGCTCCCCTCCACTTT
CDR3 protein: CANSHPRAGTSAPLHF

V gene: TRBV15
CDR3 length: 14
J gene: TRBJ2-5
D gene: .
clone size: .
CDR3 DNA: TGTGCCACGGCAGGGATGTTGAACCAAGAGACCCAGTACTTC
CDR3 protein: CATAGMLNQETQYF

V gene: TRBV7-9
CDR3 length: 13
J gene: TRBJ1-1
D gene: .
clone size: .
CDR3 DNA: TGTGCCAGCAGCTTAACACAAAACACTGAAGCTTTCTTT
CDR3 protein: CASSLTQNTEAFF

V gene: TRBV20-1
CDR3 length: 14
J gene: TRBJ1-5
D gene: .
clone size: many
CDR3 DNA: TGCAGTGCTAGGAAAGGGATGAGCAATCAGCCCCAGCATTTT
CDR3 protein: CSARKGMSNQPQHF

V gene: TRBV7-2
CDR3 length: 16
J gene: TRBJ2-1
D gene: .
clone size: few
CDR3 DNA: TGTGCCAGCAGCTCTCTAGGGGGACGCTCCTACAATGAGCAGTTCTTC
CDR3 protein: CASSSLGGRSYNEQFF

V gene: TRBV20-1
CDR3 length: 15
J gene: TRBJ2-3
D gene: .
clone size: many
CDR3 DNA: TGCAGTGCTAGGAACAAGGCCCTCTTTACAGATACGCAGTATTTT
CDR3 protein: CSARNKALFTDTQYF

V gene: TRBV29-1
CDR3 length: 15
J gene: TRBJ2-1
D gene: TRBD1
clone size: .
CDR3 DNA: TGCAGCGTTGAACCCCGGGACAGAGCTTGGAATGAGCAGTTCTTC
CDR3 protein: CSVEPRDRAWNEQFF

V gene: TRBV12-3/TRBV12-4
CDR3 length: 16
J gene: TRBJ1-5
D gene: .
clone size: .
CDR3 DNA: TGTGCCAGCAGCTTCGTACAGGGTAGGGGCAATCAGCCCCAGCATTTT
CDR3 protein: CASSFVQGRGNQPQHF

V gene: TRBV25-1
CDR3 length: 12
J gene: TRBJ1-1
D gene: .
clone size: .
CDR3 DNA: TGTGCCAGCAGTGGAAGGGGGACTGAATCTTTCTTT
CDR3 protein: CASSGRGTESFF

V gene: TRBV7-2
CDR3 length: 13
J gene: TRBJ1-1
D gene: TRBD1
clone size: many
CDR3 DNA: TGTGCCGGAGACAGGGTAGAGGGTGGTGAAGCTTTCTTT
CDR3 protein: CAGDRVEGGEAFF

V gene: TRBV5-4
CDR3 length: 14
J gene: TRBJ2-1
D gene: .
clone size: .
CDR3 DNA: TGTGCCAGCAGCTCGCAGGGTACTCACAATGAGCAGTTCTTC
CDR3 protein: CASSSQGTHNEQFF

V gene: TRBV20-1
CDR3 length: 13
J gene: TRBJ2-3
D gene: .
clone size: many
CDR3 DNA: TGCAGTGCAATCCCTAGTCCCACAGATACGCAGTATTTT
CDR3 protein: CSAIPSPTDTQYF

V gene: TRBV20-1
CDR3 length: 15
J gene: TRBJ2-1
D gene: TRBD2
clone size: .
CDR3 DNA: TGCAGGCCCCATAGCCGGACTAGAACCTACAATGAGCAGTTCTTC
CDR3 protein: CRPHSRTRTYNEQFF